A single sample gave rise to the 22 T cell receptor beta chains below, sequenced in a study of CD8 T cells in Susac syndrome. Random hexamers were used to reverse transcribe the RNA input (about 0.5 to 1 ug). TCRdb called the immunoSEQ multiplex PCR reads again in MiXCR, with one record for every CDR3 protein. The data contain about 100,000 distinct CDR3 sequences, 95% of them singletons. The sequenced material came from CD8+ T cells from PBMCs. These receptors all come from a human donor with Susac syndrome.

This sequence joins TRBV28 and TRBJ2-1, with D possibly TRBD1 on 5 matching bases. This CDR3 has 14 amino acids. The V gene lost 3 bases and the J gene lost 4 bases, with 10 bases spanning the gap. Germline V gene data show CDR1 as MDHEN and CDR2 as SYDVKM. CDR3: CASSLMTDYNEQFF. Here the CDR3 DNA reads TGTGCCAGCAGTTTGATGACAGATTACAATGAGCAGTTCTTC.

The CDR3 loop reads CASSPATSGYYEQYF. The DNA for the CDR3 is TGTGCCAGTAGCCCTGCGACTAGCGGATACTACGAGCAGTACTTC. This chain joins TRBV19 and TRBJ2-7, with 9 bases aligning to TRBD2. Germline CDR1 reads LNHDA; CDR2 reads SQIVND (reference sequence). V was pared by 6 bases and J by 3 bases, with 9 bases of the junction left unmatched. The CDR3 consists of 15 residues.

The V and J genes are TRBV29-1 and TRBJ2-1; D not certain. Germline CDR1 reads SQVTM; CDR2 reads ANQGSEA. Trimming cost V 5 bases and J 5 bases, with 10 bases left between them. This CDR3 is 12 amino acids long. Written as DNA, the CDR3 is TGCAGCGTTACTTCCCCCGACAATGAGCAGTTCTTC. Amino acid sequence: CSVTSPDNEQFF.

About this clonotype: An end of the junction does not agree with germline; a read error may underlie this. The chain links TRBV5-1 to TRBJ2-2; D is unclear. Germline V gene lookup returns CDR1 SGHRS and CDR2 YFSETQ. This CDR3 comprises 12 residues. For the CDR3, the DNA is TGTGCCAGCAGCCCCGGTGGCGGGGAGCTGTTTTTT. It yields the protein CASSPGGGELFF.

The chain uses TRBV24-1 and TRBJ2-1; D is uncertain. In germline, CDR1 is KGHDR, CDR2 SFDVKD. V was shortened by 5 bases and J by 4 bases, with 20 bases between the two germline ends. This CDR3 spans 17 amino acids. CDR3 region: CATSGVRISTTYNEQFF. In nucleotides, the CDR3 is TGTGCCACCAGTGGAGTCAGAATAAGTACGACATACAATGAGCAGTTCTTC.

The chain is built from TRBV29-1 and TRBJ2-1; TRBD2 agrees at 7 bases. Germline assignment: CDR1 SQVTM and CDR2 ANQGSEA. J lost 0 bases, V lost 6 bases, and 11 bases had no gene match. CDR3 length: 16 amino acids. The CDR3 loop is CSVLGGGSPSYNEQFF. The CDR3, as DNA: TGCAGCGTCCTGGGAGGCGGGAGCCCCTCCTACAATGAGCAGTTCTTC.

This rearrangement joins TRBV5-1 to TRBJ1-2; TRBD1 is a possible D gene (6 bases). V lost 1 base and J lost 0, with 7 bases in between. This CDR3 comprises 14 residues. Germline V gene data show CDR1 as SGHRS and CDR2 as YFSETQ. Here the CDR3 DNA reads TGCGCCAGCAGCTTGACAGGGCCTAACTATGGCTACACCTTC. This gives the protein CASSLTGPNYGYTF.

The chain recombines TRBV2 with TRBJ1-3; a weak D match, TRBD1 (5 bases). V dropped 6 bases and J dropped 4 bases, with 25 bases sitting between them. Germline lookup yields CDR1 SNHLY and CDR2 FYNNEI. This CDR3 has 18 amino acids. The CDR3 sequence: CASSLIRGTRPQGNTIYF. For the CDR3, the DNA is TGTGCCAGCAGCCTCATCCGGGGGACCAGGCCCCAGGGAAACACCATATATTTT.

This rearrangement joins TRBV5-6 to TRBJ1-6; 7 positions agree with TRBD1. V trimming: 4 bases; J trimming: 13 bases; junction bases outside the gene matches: 8. The CDR3 extends over 13 amino acids. CDR1 SGHDT and CDR2 YYEEEE come from the germline V gene. The CDR3 spells CASSEGQLFPLHF. The CDR3 DNA follows: TGTGCCAGCAGCGAGGGACAGCTTTTTCCCCTCCACTTT.

The gene calls are TRBV18 and TRBJ1-2; D uncertain. V lost 1 base to trimming and J lost 2 bases, with 14 bases between them. The CDR3 sequence is 16 residues long. Germline V lookup: CDR1 KGHSH, CDR2 LQKENI. CDR3 in amino acids: CASSPRVQHINYGYTF. The DNA of the CDR3 is TGTGCCAGCTCACCACGGGTACAGCATATCAACTATGGCTACACCTTC.

The J gene is TRBJ1-2, the V gene TRBV11-2; possible D gene TRBD1, 5 bases. The CDR3 is 15 amino acids. CDR1 and CDR2 from the germline V gene are SGHAT and FQNNGV. Trimming shortened V by 2 bases and J by 3 bases, and 13 bases separated the two germline ends. The CDR3, as DNA: TGTGCCAGCAGCTTACCCCAGGGAGGGGACTATGGCTACACCTTC. This sequence encodes CASSLPQGGDYGYTF.

The chain couples TRBV29-1 to TRBJ2-1; 7 positions match TRBD2. Trimming removed 3 bases from V and 6 bases from J; junction bases left unmatched: 8. This CDR3 region has 14 residues. The germline gives CDR1 SQVTM, CDR2 ANQGSEA. The CDR3: CSVDSPSGTNEQFF. The DNA for the CDR3 is TGCAGCGTTGACTCCCCTAGCGGAACCAATGAGCAGTTCTTC.

This rearrangement joins TRBV4-1 to TRBJ2-7, with 9 bases lining up with TRBD1. CDR3 length: 17 residues. Germline V CDR1 and CDR2: MGHRA, YSYEKL. Trimming at V came to 4 bases and at J to 2 bases, leaving 12 bases not matched to a gene. Here the CDR3 reads CASSPPWTGVLTYEQYF. As DNA, the CDR3 is TGCGCCAGCAGCCCCCCCTGGACAGGGGTCTTGACCTACGAGCAGTACTTC.

The chain has TRBV24-1 and TRBJ1-2; the D gene is possibly TRBD1 (5 bases). The CDR3 is 12 amino acids. Germline V gives CDR1 KGHDR, CDR2 SFDVKD. Trimming removed 8 bases at V and 8 bases at J, with 14 bases between. CDR3 nucleotide sequence: TGTGCCACCACCCCCCTGGGGGAGGGCTACACCTTC. Its translation is CATTPLGEGYTF.

The CDR3 spells CASSFAETQYF. The CDR3 DNA reads as TGTGCCAGCAGTTTTGCGGAGACCCAGTACTTC. The chain employs TRBV12-3 or TRBV12-4 and TRBJ2-5; D remains unclear. This CDR3 comprises 11 residues. The germline V and J ends were trimmed by 3 bases and 5 bases, with 4 bases remaining between them.

The chain employs TRBV4-1 and TRBJ1-2; D gene unclear. Germline V gene data show CDR1 as MGHRA and CDR2 as YSYEKL. The CDR3 has 13 residues. The V end lost 3 bases, the J end lost 5 bases, and 10 bases lay between the germline ends. Here the CDR3 reads CASSQLAGYGYTF. DNA of the CDR3: TGCGCCAGCAGCCAGTTGGCGGGGTATGGCTACACCTTC.

This chain links TRBV5-6 with TRBJ1-1, with D possibly being TRBD1 (5 bases). Germline CDR1 is SGHDT and CDR2 is YYEEEE. This CDR3 has 12 residues. V gave up 4 bases and J gave up 6 bases, with 10 bases separating them. CDR3 coding DNA: TGTGCCAGCAGCCCAGGGAGCGCTGAAGCTTTCTTT. Protein sequence: CASSPGSAEAFF.

This rearrangement joins TRBV15 to TRBJ2-1, with a weak D call TRBD2 (6 bases). The CDR3 extends over 13 amino acids. Trimming took off 3 bases at V and 9 bases at J, with 12 bases between the two ends. From germline, CDR1 is LNHNV and CDR2 YYDKDF (reference sequence). CDR3 bases: TGTGCCACCAGCAGCCGGGGGAACAGTGAGCAGTTCTTC. This sequence encodes CATSSRGNSEQFF.

The chain has TRBV2 and TRBJ2-7, with D possibly TRBD1 on 6 matching bases. The germline CDR1 and CDR2 sequences are SNHLY and FYNNEI. Trimming removed 0 bases from V and 2 bases from J, with 11 bases in between. The CDR3 has 15 amino acids. The CDR3 DNA sequence: TGTGCCAGCAGTGAAGCTTCACAGGGCACCTACGAGCAGTACTTC. This gives the protein CASSEASQGTYEQYF.

V and J are TRBV6-2 or TRBV6-3 and TRBJ2-1; D remains ambiguous. This CDR3 contains 12 residues. Between the trimmed V and J ends, which lost 2 bases and 4 bases, there was a span of 3 bases. In germline, CDR1 is MNHEY, CDR2 SVGEGT. The CDR3 DNA sequence: TGTGCCAGCAGTTACGAATACAATGAGCAGTTCTTC. Residues: CASSYEYNEQFF.

This clonotype was seen once. The rearrangement uses TRBV15 and TRBJ1-1, with 11 bases that match TRBD1. Germline loops: CDR1 LNHNV, CDR2 YYDKDF (reference sequence). J was trimmed by 5 bases and V by 1 base; bases with no gene match: 3. This CDR3 is built from 15 residues. In DNA, the CDR3 is TGTGCCACCAGCAGAGGGACAGGGGGCCTTACTGAAGCTTTCTTT. It encodes CATSRGTGGLTEAFF.

The CDR3 DNA reads TGCAGTGCTAGAGTGGGAAGCGAGCAGTACTTC. Its translation: CSARVGSEQYF. V gene TRBV20-1 combines with J gene TRBJ2-7; D is ambiguous. The germline V gene encodes CDR1 DFQATT and CDR2 SNEGSKA (reference sequence). V shed 1 base and J shed 6 bases, with 7 bases lying between them. The CDR3 is made up of 11 amino acids.